The clone carrying this T cell receptor (beta chain) has only one observation. The antigen is undetermined. This sample was taken from a study of cytomegalovirus exposure and HLA in healthy donors. Each donor was healthy, and each was a bone marrow donor. The study, taken as a whole, reports: Being indistinguishable, some V segments were excluded, TRBV6-2 and TRBV6-3 among them.

In the PCR, 60 Vbeta and 13 Jbeta primers were used. Some clones are missing from TCRdb's copy, which holds only in-frame ones; the method was immunoSEQ multiplex PCR. The table shows about 130,000 clones, with 80% occurring only once. The germline V gene encodes CDR1 GTSNPN and CDR2 SVGIG (reference sequence). J lost 4 bases, V lost 0 bases, and 8 bases had no gene match. CDR3 length equals 15 residues. The sequenced material came from PBMCs. This rearrangement joins TRBV30 to TRBJ1-2; 7 nucleotides match TRBD1. The source is a female donor in good health and CMV-seronegative. The CDR3 DNA reads TGTGCCTGGAGTGTTACTAGGGGGCAGACCTATGGCTACACCTTC. Protein sequence: CAWSVTRGQTYGYTF.